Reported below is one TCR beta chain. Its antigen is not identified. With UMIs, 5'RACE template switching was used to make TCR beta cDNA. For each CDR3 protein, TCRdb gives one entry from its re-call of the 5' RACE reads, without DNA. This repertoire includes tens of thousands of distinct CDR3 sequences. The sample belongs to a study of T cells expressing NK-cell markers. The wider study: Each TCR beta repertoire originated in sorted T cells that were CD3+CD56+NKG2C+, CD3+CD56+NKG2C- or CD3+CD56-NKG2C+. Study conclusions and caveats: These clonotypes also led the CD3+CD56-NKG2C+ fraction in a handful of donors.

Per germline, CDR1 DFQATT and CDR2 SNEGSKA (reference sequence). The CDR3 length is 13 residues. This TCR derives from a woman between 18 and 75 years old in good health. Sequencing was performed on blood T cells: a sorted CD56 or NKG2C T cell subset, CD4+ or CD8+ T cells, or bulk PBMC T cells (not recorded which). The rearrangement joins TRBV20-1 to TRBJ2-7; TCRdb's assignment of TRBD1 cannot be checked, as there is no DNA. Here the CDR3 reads CSVRDRFPYEQYF.